One T cell receptor beta chain is described in this entry. It lacks a known antigen. There are no base qualities to consult, and no much larger clone falls within one base. This specimen belongs to a study of technical replicates of blood from a few donors (TCRdb year 2017). V loses 4 bases, J loses 2 bases, and the germline ends lie 8 bases apart. CDR1 and CDR2, per the germline V gene, are ENHRY and SYGVKD. Its CDR3 holds 13 amino acids, cysteine through phenylalanine. Of all the DNA, just the CDR3 is kept, 39 bases in frame from base 1. Libraries were prepared through the immunoSEQ multiplex PCR assay. Sourced from immuneACCESS, this table was stored by TCRdb with only in-frame sequences that have V and J called. A share of the clones is absent; for the studies checked, an unresolved V gene accounts for under half, and the remainder has no known explanation. This sample is represented by almost 90,000 clones; around 95% of them were singletons. Together, the top ten hold roughly 0.24% of the sample.

The sequence was obtained from a human donor in good health. Input material: T cells isolated from PBMCs. The chain employs TRBV10-3 and TRBJ1-1; the D gene cannot be resolved reliably. The nucleotide sequence reads as follows: TGTGCCATCAGTGTGCAGGTCAACACTGAAGCTTTCTTT. The resulting protein is CAISVQVNTEAFF.